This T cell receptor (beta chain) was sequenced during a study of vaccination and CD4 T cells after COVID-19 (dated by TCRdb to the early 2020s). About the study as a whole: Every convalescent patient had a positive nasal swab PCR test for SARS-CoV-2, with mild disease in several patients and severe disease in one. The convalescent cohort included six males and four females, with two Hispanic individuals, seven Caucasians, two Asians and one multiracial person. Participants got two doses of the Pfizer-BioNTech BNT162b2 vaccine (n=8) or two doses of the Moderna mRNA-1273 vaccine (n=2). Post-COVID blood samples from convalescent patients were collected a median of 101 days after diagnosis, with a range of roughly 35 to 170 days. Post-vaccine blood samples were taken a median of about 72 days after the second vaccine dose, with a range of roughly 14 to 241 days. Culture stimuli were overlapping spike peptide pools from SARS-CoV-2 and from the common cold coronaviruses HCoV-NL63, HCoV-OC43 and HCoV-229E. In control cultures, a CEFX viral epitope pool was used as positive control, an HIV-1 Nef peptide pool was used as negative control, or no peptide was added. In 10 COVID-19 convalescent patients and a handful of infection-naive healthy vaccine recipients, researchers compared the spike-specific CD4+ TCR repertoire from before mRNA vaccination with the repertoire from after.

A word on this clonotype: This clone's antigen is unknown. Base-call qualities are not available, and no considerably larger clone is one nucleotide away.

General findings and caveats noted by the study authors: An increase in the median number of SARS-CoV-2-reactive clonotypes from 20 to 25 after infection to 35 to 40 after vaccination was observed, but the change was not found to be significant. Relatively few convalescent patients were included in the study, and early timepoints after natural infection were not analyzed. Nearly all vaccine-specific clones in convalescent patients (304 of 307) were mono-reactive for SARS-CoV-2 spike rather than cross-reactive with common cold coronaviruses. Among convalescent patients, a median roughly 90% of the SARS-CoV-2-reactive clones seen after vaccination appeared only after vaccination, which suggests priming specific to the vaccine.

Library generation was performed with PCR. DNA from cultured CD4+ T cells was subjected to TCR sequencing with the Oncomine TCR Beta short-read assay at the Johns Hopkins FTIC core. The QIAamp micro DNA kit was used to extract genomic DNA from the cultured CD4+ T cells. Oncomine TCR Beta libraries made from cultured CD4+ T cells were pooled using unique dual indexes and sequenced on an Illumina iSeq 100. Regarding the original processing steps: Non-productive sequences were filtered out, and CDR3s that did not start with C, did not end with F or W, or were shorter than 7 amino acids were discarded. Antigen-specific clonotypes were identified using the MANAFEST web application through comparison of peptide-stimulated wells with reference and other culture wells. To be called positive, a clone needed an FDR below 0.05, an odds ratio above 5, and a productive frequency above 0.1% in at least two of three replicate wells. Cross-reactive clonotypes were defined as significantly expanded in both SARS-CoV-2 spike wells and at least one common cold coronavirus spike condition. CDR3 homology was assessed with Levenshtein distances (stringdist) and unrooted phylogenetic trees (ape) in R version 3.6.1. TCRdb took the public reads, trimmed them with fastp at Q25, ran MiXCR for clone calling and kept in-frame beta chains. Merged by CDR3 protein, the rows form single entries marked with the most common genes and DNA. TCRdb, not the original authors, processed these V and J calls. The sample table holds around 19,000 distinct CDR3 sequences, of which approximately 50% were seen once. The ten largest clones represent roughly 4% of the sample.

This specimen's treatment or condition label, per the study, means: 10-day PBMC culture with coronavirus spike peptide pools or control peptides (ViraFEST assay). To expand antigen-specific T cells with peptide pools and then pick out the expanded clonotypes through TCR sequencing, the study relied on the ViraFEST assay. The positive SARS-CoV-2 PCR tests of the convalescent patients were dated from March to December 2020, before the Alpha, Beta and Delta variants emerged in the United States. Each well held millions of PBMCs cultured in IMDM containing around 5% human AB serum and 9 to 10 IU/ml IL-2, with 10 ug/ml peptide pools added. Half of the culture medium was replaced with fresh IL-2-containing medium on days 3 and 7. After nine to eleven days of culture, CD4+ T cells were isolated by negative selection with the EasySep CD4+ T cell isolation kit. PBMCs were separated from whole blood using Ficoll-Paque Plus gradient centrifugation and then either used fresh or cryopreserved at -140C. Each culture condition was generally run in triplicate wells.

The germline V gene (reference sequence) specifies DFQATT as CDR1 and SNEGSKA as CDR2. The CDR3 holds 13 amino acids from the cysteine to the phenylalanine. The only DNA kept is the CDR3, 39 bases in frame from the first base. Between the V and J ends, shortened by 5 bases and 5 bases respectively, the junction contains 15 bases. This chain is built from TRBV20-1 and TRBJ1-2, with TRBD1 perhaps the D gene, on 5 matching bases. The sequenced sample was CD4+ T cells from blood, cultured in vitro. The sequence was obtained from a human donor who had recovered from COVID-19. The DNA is TGCAGTGCTGGATCTTTGACAGCTTATGGCTACACCTTC. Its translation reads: CSAGSLTAYGYTF.